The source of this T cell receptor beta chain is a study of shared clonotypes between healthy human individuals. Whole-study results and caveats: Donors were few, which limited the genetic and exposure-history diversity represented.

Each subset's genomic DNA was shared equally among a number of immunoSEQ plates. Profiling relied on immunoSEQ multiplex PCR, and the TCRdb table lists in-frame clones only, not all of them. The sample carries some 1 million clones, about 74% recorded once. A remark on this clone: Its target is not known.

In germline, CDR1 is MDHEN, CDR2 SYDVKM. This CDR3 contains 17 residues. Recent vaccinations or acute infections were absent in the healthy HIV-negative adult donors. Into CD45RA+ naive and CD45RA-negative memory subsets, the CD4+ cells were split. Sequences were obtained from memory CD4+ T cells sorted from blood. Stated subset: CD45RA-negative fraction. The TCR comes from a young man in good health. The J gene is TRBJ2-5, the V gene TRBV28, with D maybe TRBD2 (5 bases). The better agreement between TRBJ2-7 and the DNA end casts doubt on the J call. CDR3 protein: CASSQTPPRGIPYEQYF. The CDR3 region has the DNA TGTGCCAGCAGTCAAACCCCCCCCCGGGGAATTCCCTACGAGCAGTACTTC.